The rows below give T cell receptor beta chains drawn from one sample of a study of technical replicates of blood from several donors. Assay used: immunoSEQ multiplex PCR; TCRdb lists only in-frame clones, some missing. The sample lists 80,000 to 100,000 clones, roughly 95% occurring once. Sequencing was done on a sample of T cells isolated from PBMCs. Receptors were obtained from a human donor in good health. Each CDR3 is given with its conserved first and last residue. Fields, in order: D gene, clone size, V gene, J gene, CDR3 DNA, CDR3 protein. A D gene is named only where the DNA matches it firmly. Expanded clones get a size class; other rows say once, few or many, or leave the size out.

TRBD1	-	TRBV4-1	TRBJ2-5	TGCGCCAGCAGCCGCGGACAGGGAGAGACCCAGTACTTC	CASSRGQGETQYF
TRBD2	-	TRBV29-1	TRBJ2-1	TGCAGCGTTGACGGGACTAGCGCCTTCAATGAGCAGTTCTTC	CSVDGTSAFNEQFF
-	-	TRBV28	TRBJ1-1	TGTGCCAGCAGTCCACCAGGCAGTGAAGCTTTCTTT	CASSPPGSEAFF
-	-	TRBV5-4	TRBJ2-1	TGTGCCAGCAGCTTGGGAGGGCCCATAGCTCGCGATGAGCAGTTCTTC	CASSLGGPIARDEQFF
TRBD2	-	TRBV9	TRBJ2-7	TGTGCCAGCAGCTCGACTAGCGGGGCAGTCTACGAGCAGTACTTC	CASSSTSGAVYEQYF
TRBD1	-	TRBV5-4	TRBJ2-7	TGTGCCAGCAACGAAGGACAGGGGATCTACGAGCAGTACTTC	CASNEGQGIYEQYF
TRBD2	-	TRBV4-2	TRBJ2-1	TGTGCCAGCAGCCAAAGGCTAGCGGGAGGGAGTTACAATGAGCAGTTCTTC	CASSQRLAGGSYNEQFF
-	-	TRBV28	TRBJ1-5	TGTGCCAGCAGTTTAGGGGCTTACCCTCAGCCCCAGCATTTT	CASSLGAYPQPQHF
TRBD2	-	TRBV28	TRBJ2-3	TGTGCCAGCAGTTGGGTAGCGGGAGGTACAGATACGCAGTATTTT	CASSWVAGGTDTQYF
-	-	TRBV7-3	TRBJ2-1	TGTGCCAGCAGCCCGACTAGTAATGAGCAGTTCTTC	CASSPTSNEQFF
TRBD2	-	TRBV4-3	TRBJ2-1	TGCGCCAGCAGCCAAGATCCCGACCTATTTCCGACTAGCGGGAGATACAATGAGCAGTTCTTC	CASSQDPDLFPTSGRYNEQFF
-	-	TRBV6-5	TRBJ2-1	TGTGCCAGCAGTTACCTCAGCGGCCCTATGGATGAGCAGTTCTTC	CASSYLSGPMDEQFF
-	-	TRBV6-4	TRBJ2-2	TGTGCCAGCAGTGAGGCGGAAACTACCGGGGAGCTGTTTTTT	CASSEAETTGELFF
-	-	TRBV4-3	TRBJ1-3	TGCGCCAGCAGCCAAGACCCCCCGACAAACTCTGGAAACACCATATATTTT	CASSQDPPTNSGNTIYF
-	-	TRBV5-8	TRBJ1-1	TGTGCCAGCAGCCCAGTTGACAGGAGGACTGAAGCTTTCTTT	CASSPVDRRTEAFF
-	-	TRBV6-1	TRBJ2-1	TGTGCCAGCAGTGCCCTCTCGAGGACTGTCTACAATGAGCAGTTCTTC	CASSALSRTVYNEQFF
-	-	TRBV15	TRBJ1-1	TGTGCCACCAGCACTGCACAGTGGACTGAAGCTTTCTTT	CATSTAQWTEAFF
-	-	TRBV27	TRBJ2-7	TGTGCCAGCAGTTTAAAAGCGGAAAGCTCCTACGAGCAGTACTTC	CASSLKAESSYEQYF
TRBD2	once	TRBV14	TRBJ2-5	TGTGCCAGCAGCCCGTTCCGAGCTCAAACTAGCGGGATACAAGAGACCCAGTACTTC	CASSPFRAQTSGIQETQYF
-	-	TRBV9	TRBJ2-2	TGTGCCAGCAGCGTAACGGGGGCCGGGGAGCTGTTTTTT	CASSVTGAGELFF
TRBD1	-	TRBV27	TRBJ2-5	TGTGCCAGCAGTTCGGGACAGATCCAAGAGACCCAGTACTTC	CASSSGQIQETQYF
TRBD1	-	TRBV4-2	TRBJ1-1	TGTGCCAGCAGCCAAGGTTTTTCAGGGGGCACTGAAGCTTTCTTT	CASSQGFSGGTEAFF
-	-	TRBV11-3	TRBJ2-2	TGTGCCAGCAGCCCTTGGGGGCAGGGGTCGAACACCGGGGAGCTGTTTTTT	CASSPWGQGSNTGELFF
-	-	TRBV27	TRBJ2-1	TGTGCCAGCAGTTTAGCGGGACCGGACAATGAGCAGTTCTTC	CASSLAGPDNEQFF
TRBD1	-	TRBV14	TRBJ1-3	TGTGCCAGCAGCCCGACAGGGGGCTCCTCTGGAAACACCATATATTTT	CASSPTGGSSGNTIYF
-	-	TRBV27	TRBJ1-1	TGTGCCAGCAGTTTGGGCCAAAACACTGAAGCTTTCTTT	CASSLGQNTEAFF
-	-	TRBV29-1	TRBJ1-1	TGCAGCGTAGATACTAACACTGAAGCTTTCTTT	CSVDTNTEAFF
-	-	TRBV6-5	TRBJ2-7	TGTGCCAGCAGATTACTAGGAGCATTCTACGAGCAGTACTTC	CASRLLGAFYEQYF
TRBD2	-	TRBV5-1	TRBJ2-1	TGCGCCAGCAACGAAGGACTAGCGGGAGGTAATGAGCAGTTCTTC	CASNEGLAGGNEQFF
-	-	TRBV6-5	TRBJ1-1	TGTGCCAGCACGGAGAACATGAACACTGAAGCTTTCTTT	CASTENMNTEAFF
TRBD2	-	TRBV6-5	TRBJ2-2	TGTGCCAGCAGTTACTTCGGGAGGACGAACACCGGGGAGCTGTTTTTT	CASSYFGRTNTGELFF
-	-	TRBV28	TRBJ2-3	TGTGCCAGCAGCGACAGAACGCAGTATTTT	CASSDRTQYF
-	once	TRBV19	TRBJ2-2	TGTGCCAGTAGTATTGGGAACAGGAATGCCGGGGAGCTGTTTTTT	CASSIGNRNAGELFF
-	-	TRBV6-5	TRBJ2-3	TGTGCCAGCAGGAGGACAGATACGCAGTATTTT	CASRRTDTQYF
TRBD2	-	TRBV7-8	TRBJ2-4	TGTGCCAGCAGCTTACGGGCTAGCGGGCTAGCCAAAAACATTCAGTACTTC	CASSLRASGLAKNIQYF
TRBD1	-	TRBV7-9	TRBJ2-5	TGTGCCAGCAGCTTAATACAGGGGGCAGAGACCCAGTACTTC	CASSLIQGAETQYF
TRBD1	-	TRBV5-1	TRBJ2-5	TGCGCCAGCAGCTTGGGCGGGACAGGCCAAGAGACCCAGTACTTC	CASSLGGTGQETQYF
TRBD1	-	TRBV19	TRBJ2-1	TGTGCCAGTAGCTGGGACAGTTCCTACAATGAGCAGTTCTTC	CASSWDSSYNEQFF
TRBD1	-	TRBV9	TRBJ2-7	TGTGCCAGCAGCGTAGAAGGGACAGGGGGTCACGAGCAGTACTTC	CASSVEGTGGHEQYF
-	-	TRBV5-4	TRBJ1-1	TGTGCCAGCAGCACCCCAGGTATTTACACTGAAGCTTTCTTT	CASSTPGIYTEAFF
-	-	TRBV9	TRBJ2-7	TGTGCCAGCAGCGACGGGGGCTACGAGCAGTACTTC	CASSDGGYEQYF
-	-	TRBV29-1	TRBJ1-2	TGCAGCGTTGAAGACAGATCTAACTATGGCTACACCTTC	CSVEDRSNYGYTF
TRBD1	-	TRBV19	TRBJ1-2	TGTGCCAGTAGGACGGACAGGGACTATGGCTACACCTTC	CASRTDRDYGYTF
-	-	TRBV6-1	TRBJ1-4	TGTGCCAGCAGTGCCCTCCTATTGACCGGGACTAATGAAAAACTGTTTTTT	CASSALLLTGTNEKLFF
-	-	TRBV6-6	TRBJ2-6	TGTGCCAGCCACCAGTTGTCTTCCTCTGTCGCCAACGTCCTGACTTTC	CASHQLSSSVANVLTF
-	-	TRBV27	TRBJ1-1	TGTGCCAGCAGTTTCAGGGGCGAGGACACTGAAGCTTTCTTT	CASSFRGEDTEAFF
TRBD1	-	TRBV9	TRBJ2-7	TGTGCCAGCAGCGCCGGGACAGATTACGAGCAGTACTTC	CASSAGTDYEQYF